The 27 T cell receptor beta chains presented below share a single source sample, sequenced in a study of T cells in Graves' hyperthyroidism and ophthalmopathy (dated by TCRdb to the late 2010s). Library prep was done by multiplex PCR. For sequencing, an Illumina HiSeq 2000 was employed. Amplification of TCR beta CDR3 regions was carried out from RNA transcripts. For the first round of RT-PCR on the TCR CDR3, the HTBI primer set was used together with the Qiagen OneStep RT-PCR kit. The raw public data were reprocessed by TCRdb itself: fastp quality trimming at Q25, MiXCR clonotype calling, in-frame beta chains only. Records with the same CDR3 protein are collapsed into one entry carrying the most frequent genes and DNA. The sample records roughly 250,000 distinct CDR3 sequences, roughly 17% of which are singletons. The biggest ten clones account for 25% to 30% of the sample. The specimen was blood. These receptors were obtained from a woman under 30 with Graves' ophthalmopathy.

This clonotype was seen repeatedly, ten times or more. J is TRBJ1-1 and V is TRBV24-1; 10 bases are shared with TRBD1. V dropped 10 bases and J dropped 3; count of bases not matched to a gene: 7. This CDR3 spans 14 amino acids. CDR1 and CDR2 (germline): KGHDR, SFDVKD. This chain's CDR3 is CATRQGARDTEAFF. Here the CDR3 DNA reads TGTGCCACTAGACAGGGGGCGCGGGACACTGAAGCTTTCTTT.

Many counts were recorded for this clonotype. The chain is built from TRBV6-2 or TRBV6-3 and TRBJ2-5; D is possibly TRBD1 (6 bases). Germline V lookup: CDR1 MNHEY, CDR2 SVGEGT. The CDR3 loop spans 15 amino acids. V shed 5 bases and J shed 2 bases, with 15 bases lying between them. DNA of the CDR3: TGTGCCAGCAGTACCCTCTGGGGGACACAAGAGACCCAGTACTTC. This gives the protein CASSTLWGTQETQYF.

The chain carries TRBV5-6 and TRBJ2-7, with D possibly matching TRBD2 (7 bases). The germline V and J ends were trimmed by 5 bases and 2 bases, with 11 bases remaining between them. Germline V gene lookup returns CDR1 SGHDT and CDR2 YYEEEE. The CDR3 spans 13 residues. The CDR3 DNA sequence: TGTGCCAGCAGATTAGGGGGGGCCTACGAGCAGTACTTC. Translation gives CASRLGGAYEQYF.

This clonotype was seen more than once but under ten times. The V and J genes are TRBV9 and TRBJ1-2, with D unclear. V shed 5 bases and J shed 5 bases, with 22 bases lying between them. This CDR3 is built from 16 residues. CDR1 is SGDLS and CDR2 is YYNGEE in the germline V gene. The CDR3 is CASSRTYSNLEYGYTF. The DNA of the CDR3 is TGTGCCAGCAGTCGAACGTACAGCAACCTGGAGTATGGCTACACCTTC.

This clonotype was recorded many times. This chain links TRBV11-1 with TRBJ2-1; D not certain. CDR1 SGHAT and CDR2 FQDESV come from the germline V gene (reference sequence). This CDR3 is 14 amino acids long. V lost 1 base and J 7 bases, leaving 11 bases between the germline ends. The CDR3 region has the DNA TGTGCCAGCAGCTTAGAGGTCAGTAGGAATGAGCAGTTCTTC. Encoded protein: CASSLEVSRNEQFF.

This clonotype has at least ten counts. The chain is built from TRBV5-1 and TRBJ1-2, with D unclear. The length of the CDR3 is 15 residues. The V end was cut by 2 bases, the J end by 6 bases, with 17 bases between. In germline, CDR1 is SGHRS, CDR2 YFSETQ. The CDR3 DNA follows: TGCGCCAGCAGCTTATACACCTCGAGAATGGATGGCTACACCTTC. This translates into CASSLYTSRMDGYTF.

This clonotype was recorded at least ten times. V usage is TRBV6-2 or TRBV6-3 and J usage is TRBJ2-2; D is uncertain. CDR1 is MNHEY, CDR2 SVGEGT, per germline. The CDR3 runs to 16 residues. The ends were cut back, 4 bases at V and 0 bases at J, with 12 bases in the middle. The DNA for the CDR3 is TGTGCCAGCAGTTTCCCGGGCTCCGCGAACACCGGGGAGCTGTTTTTT. The encoded protein is CASSFPGSANTGELFF.

The chain carries TRBV2 and TRBJ2-7, with 8 bases aligning to TRBD1. The trim removed 3 bases at V and 4 bases at J, leaving 5 bases unmatched. The CDR3 is 14 amino acids. The V gene's germline CDR1 is SNHLY and CDR2 FYNNEI. As DNA, the CDR3 is TGTGCCAGCAGTGAGGCAGGGGGCGTTTACGAGCAGTACTTC. The encoded protein is CASSEAGGVYEQYF.

This clonotype was counted at least ten times. The gene calls are TRBV10-3 and TRBJ1-1, with TRBD1 as a possible D gene (5 bases). This CDR3 has 15 amino acids. The V gene's germline CDR1 is ENHRY and CDR2 SYGVKD. Between the trimmed V and J ends, which lost 6 bases and 0 bases, there was a span of 14 bases. CDR3 nucleotide sequence: TGTGCCATCAGGGACGACAGACAGATGAACACTGAAGCTTTCTTT. This encodes CAIRDDRQMNTEAFF.

This clonotype came up many times. The CDR3 DNA follows: TGTGCCATCAGTGATCCCATTCCTCTAGCGGATCGAATCACAGATACGCAGTATTTT. It encodes CAISDPIPLADRITDTQYF. The rearrangement uses TRBV10-3 and TRBJ2-3, with 7 positions matching TRBD2. Germline trimming cut 3 bases from V and 2 bases from J; bases unmatched to any gene: 17. In germline, CDR1 is ENHRY, CDR2 SYGVKD. The CDR3 runs 19 residues.

This clonotype was detected many times. The rearrangement links TRBV12-3 or TRBV12-4 to TRBJ1-2, with 8 bases fitting TRBD1. V lost 5 bases and J lost 3; bases outside the gene matches: 14. CDR3 length: 17 residues. CDR3 bases: TGTGCCAGCAGTCAAATGTTAAGACCGGGACAGGACTATGGCTACACCTTC. Protein: CASSQMLRPGQDYGYTF.

This clonotype was recorded many times. This chain joins TRBV6-1 and TRBJ1-5; 9 bases line up with TRBD1. V dropped 5 bases and J dropped 7; count of bases not matched to a gene: 3. The germline V gene encodes CDR1 MNHNS and CDR2 SASEGT. This CDR3 comprises 13 residues. CDR3 protein: CASSLQGAQPQHF. The CDR3 DNA reads as TGTGCCAGCAGTTTACAGGGGGCCCAGCCCCAGCATTTT.

This clonotype was seen ten or more times. The chain is built from TRBV3-1 and TRBJ1-3; a weak D match, TRBD1 (5 bases). Trimming stripped 3 bases from V and 0 bases from J, with 12 bases between. The CDR3 contains 16 residues. In germline, CDR1 is LGHDT, CDR2 YNNKEL (reference sequence). The CDR3 region has the DNA TGTGCCAGCAGCCATAAGGGGATTGCCTCTGGAAACACCATATATTTT. Its translation: CASSHKGIASGNTIYF.

The sample holds many counts of this clonotype. The V and J genes are TRBV12-3 or TRBV12-4 and TRBJ2-7, with D maybe TRBD2 (5 bases). Trimming took off 5 bases at V and 5 bases at J, with 19 bases between the two ends. The CDR3 spans 15 residues. In nucleotides, the CDR3 is TGTGCCAGCAGTCTTTTCAGTCTAGCTAACGACGAGCAGTACTTC. Its protein is CASSLFSLANDEQYF.

This clonotype occurred many times. This chain uses TRBV5-5 with TRBJ2-1; either TRBD1 or TRBD2 may supply D (5 bases each). CDR1 and CDR2 from the germline V gene are SGHKS and YYEKEE (reference sequence). The CDR3 is 16 amino acids. The V and J ends lost 0 bases and 0 bases respectively, with 10 bases between them. CDR3 DNA sequence: TGTGCCAGCAGCTTGGTTTCAGGGACCTCCTACAATGAGCAGTTCTTC. Amino acids: CASSLVSGTSYNEQFF.

This clonotype occurred a few times. A much larger clone is a single base away; this may be a read error. The genes are TRBV20-1 and TRBJ1-2; the match to TRBD1 covers 7 bases. The V gene end was trimmed by 3 bases and the J gene end by 7 bases; junction bases not matched to a gene: 8. CDR1 is DFQATT and CDR2 is SNEGSKA in the germline V gene (reference sequence). The CDR3 covers 13 residues. The CDR3 DNA reads as TGCAGTGCTAGCGACAGGGAGGAACTTGGCTACACCTTC. This gives the protein CSASDREELGYTF.

This clonotype came up many times. V and J are TRBV5-6 and TRBJ2-1, with D maybe TRBD1 (5 bases). There are 14 residues in the CDR3. Germline assignment: CDR1 SGHDT and CDR2 YYEEEE. Trimming removed 0 bases from V and 3 bases from J, with 7 bases in between. The DNA of the CDR3 is TGTGCCAGCAGCTTGGGACAGAACTACAATGAGCAGTTCTTC. This codes for CASSLGQNYNEQFF.

This clonotype has at least ten counts. The genes are TRBV27 and TRBJ2-3; D gene uncertain. V was trimmed by 6 bases and J by 3 bases, leaving 16 bases between them. CDR1 is MNHEY, CDR2 SMNVEV, per germline (reference sequence). The CDR3 totals 15 residues. CDR3 loop: CASRRGPHLTDTQYF. The DNA for the CDR3 is TGTGCCAGCAGAAGAGGCCCCCACCTTACAGATACGCAGTATTTT.

V gene TRBV9 combines with J gene TRBJ1-3; no reliable D call. The CDR3 covers 13 residues. CDR1 is SGDLS, CDR2 YYNGEE, per germline. Between the trimmed V and J ends, which lost 3 bases and 0 bases, there was a span of 4 bases. The DNA of the CDR3 is TGTGCCAGCAGCGGGGCCTCTGGAAACACCATATATTTT. Translating gives CASSGASGNTIYF.

This clonotype has at least ten counts. V is TRBV6-1 and J is TRBJ2-7; D is perhaps TRBD1 or TRBD2 (5 bases each). Trimming took 5 bases from V and 2 from J, leaving 16 bases between them. This CDR3 comprises 15 residues. In germline, CDR1 is MNHNS, CDR2 SASEGT. This CDR3 reads CASSTGRDGTYEQYF. The CDR3 nucleotides are TGTGCCAGCAGTACCGGTCGGGACGGAACCTACGAGCAGTACTTC.

This clonotype was counted many times. This chain uses TRBV29-1 with TRBJ1-2; D is unclear. The CDR3 spans 11 residues. Trimming took off 1 base at V and 7 bases at J, with 7 bases between the two ends. CDR1 SQVTM and CDR2 ANQGSEA come from the germline V gene. The CDR3 nucleotides read TGCAGCGTTGAAGCGGCCAGTGGCTACACCTTC. This sequence encodes CSVEAASGYTF. The variable domain in full, with the rest retrieved from reference TRBV29-1 and TRBJ1-2, is SAVISQKPSRDICQRGTSLTIQCQVDSQVTMMFWYRQQPGQSLTLIATANQGSEATYESGFVIDKFPISRPNLTFSTLTVSNMSPEDSSIYLCSVEAASGYTFGSGTRLTVV.

This clonotype came up a few times. Just one base apart from a much larger clone, this may be a read error. The gene calls are TRBV20-1 and TRBJ2-2; TRBD1 might be the D (5 bases). The CDR3 length is 17 residues. V lost 0 bases and J lost 5, with 19 bases in between. Germline lookup yields CDR1 DFQATT and CDR2 SNEGSKA (reference sequence). CDR3 protein: CSAREGVRLEETGELFF. The CDR3 DNA reads TGCAGTGCTAGAGAAGGGGTCCGACTCGAGGAGACCGGGGAGCTGTTTTTT.

The J gene is TRBJ1-2, the V gene TRBV20-1; the match to TRBD1 covers 8 bases. From germline, CDR1 is DFQATT and CDR2 SNEGSKA (reference sequence). The V segment lost 1 base and the J segment 2 bases; nucleotides outside the gene matches: 12. The CDR3 loop spans 17 amino acids. CDR3 bases: TGCAGTGCTAGAGTTGGGACAGGCGACGACTTAAACTATGGCTACACCTTC. Translated, it gives CSARVGTGDDLNYGYTF.

On this clonotype itself: This could be a read error, since a much larger clone is one nucleotide away. V and J are TRBV7-3 and TRBJ2-1, with 9 bases aligning to TRBD1. The CDR3 runs 15 residues. V dropped 5 bases and J dropped 4; count of bases not matched to a gene: 6. Per germline, CDR1 SGHTA and CDR2 FQGTGA. The CDR3 DNA reads TGTGCCAGCAGCCTACAGGGGGCGGGATACAATGAGCAGTTCTTC. This translates into CASSLQGAGYNEQFF.

This clonotype was seen at least ten times. The chain joins TRBV10-3 to TRBJ2-7, with D maybe TRBD2 (6 bases). CDR1 and CDR2 (germline): ENHRY, SYGVKD. V lost 6 bases to trimming and J lost 3 bases, with 15 bases between them. CDR3 size: 14 residues. The chain's CDR3 is CAISGDGTFYEQYF. The CDR3 DNA follows: TGTGCCATCAGCGGAGACGGGACTTTCTACGAGCAGTACTTC.

This clonotype was detected ten times or more. V is TRBV24-1 and J is TRBJ2-2; D not certain. This CDR3 comprises 13 residues. V lost 7 bases to trimming and J lost 5 bases, with 10 bases between them. In germline, CDR1 is KGHDR, CDR2 SFDVKD. The CDR3 DNA is TGTGCCACCAGGGGAATTGGTACCGGGGAGCTGTTTTTT. It is translated as CATRGIGTGELFF.

There are many counts of this clonotype. The V and J genes are TRBV20-1 and TRBJ1-1; D is perhaps TRBD1 (5 bases). The CDR3 runs 13 residues. The germline V gene has CDR1 DFQATT and CDR2 SNEGSKA (reference sequence). Trimming removed 5 bases at V and 1 base at J, with 11 bases between. Written as DNA, the CDR3 is TGCAGTGCTCCCAGGGCGGCGAACACTGAAGCTTTCTTT. Its protein product is CSAPRAANTEAFF.